Presented here are 9 T cell receptor beta chains from one specimen sequenced in a study of shared clonotypes between healthy human individuals. Assay used: immunoSEQ multiplex PCR; TCRdb lists only in-frame clones, some missing. The data contain around 1,900,000 clones, 85% to 95% of them singletons. Naive CD8 cells comprised CD45RO-negative, CCR7-positively selected cells, excluding terminally differentiated effector memory CD45RA+ cells. The sequencing input was naive CD8+ T cells from PBMCs. The receptors shown here come from a man between 18 and 29 years old in good health. Some clones in this sample may be carry-over from other donors' samples.

This sequence joins TRBV2 and TRBJ2-7, with 9 nucleotides matching TRBD2. Losses at the gene ends were 6 bases for V and 3 bases for J; bases not matched to a gene: 9. Germline V gives CDR1 SNHLY, CDR2 FYNNEI. The CDR3 extends over 15 amino acids. CDR3: CASSDIAGVGYEQYF. Written as DNA, the CDR3 is TGTGCCAGCAGCGACATAGCGGGAGTTGGCTACGAGCAGTACTTC.

The chain employs TRBV19 and TRBJ1-1, with a weak D call TRBD1 (6 bases). Between the trimmed V and J ends, which lost 5 bases and 9 bases, there was a span of 19 bases. The germline gives CDR1 LNHDA, CDR2 SQIVND (reference sequence). This CDR3 contains 14 residues. The CDR3 bases are TGTGCCAGTAGTTGGCAACAGGGCGGAAGCCAAGCTTTCTTT. Translated: CASSWQQGGSQAFF. The full variable domain, completed using reference TRBV19 and TRBJ1-1, is DGGITQSPKYLFRKEGQNVTLSCEQNLNHDAMYWYRQDPGQGLRLIYYSQIVNDFQKGDIAEGYSVSREKKESFPLTVTSAQKNPTAFYLCASSWQQGGSQAFFGQGTRLTVV.

On this clone itself: The sample contains more than one DNA sequence encoding this CDR3. Written as DNA, the CDR3 is TGTGCCAGTAGTATTTCGTTAAACACTGAAGCTTTCTTT. It is translated as CASSISLNTEAFF. The V call is TRBV19, the J call TRBJ1-1; no reliable D call. The ends were cut back, 3 bases at V and 2 bases at J, with 7 bases in the middle. Germline V gives CDR1 LNHDA, CDR2 SQIVND (reference sequence). The CDR3 consists of 13 residues.

This clone appeared once. The chain joins TRBV19 to TRBJ2-1; the match to TRBD2 covers 12 bases. The length of the CDR3 is 18 residues. J gave up 5 bases and V 7 bases, and 15 bases lay outside the gene matches. Per the germline V gene, CDR1 is LNHDA and CDR2 is SQIVND (reference sequence). CDR3 protein: CASTLRLAGEGVDNEQFF. CDR3 DNA sequence: TGTGCCAGTACCCTTAGACTAGCGGGAGAGGGGGTTGACAATGAGCAGTTCTTC.

The chain carries TRBV27 and TRBJ2-1; D is possibly TRBD1 or TRBD2 (5 bases each). The germline V gene has CDR1 MNHEY and CDR2 SMNVEV (reference sequence). With 7 bases removed from V and 0 bases from J, the gap between germline ends came to 16 bases. The CDR3 runs to 16 residues. Here the CDR3 DNA reads TGTGCCAGCAAAACCATGGGACGGAGCTCCTACAATGAGCAGTTCTTC. Residues: CASKTMGRSSYNEQFF.

The chain couples TRBV27 to TRBJ2-7, with unresolved D. Germline loops: CDR1 MNHEY, CDR2 SMNVEV (reference sequence). The CDR3 consists of 15 residues. V was shortened by 3 bases and J by 2 bases, with 14 bases between the two germline ends. DNA for the CDR3: TGTGCCAGCAGTTTCTGGGTAGGGTATGCCTACGAGCAGTACTTC. Protein product: CASSFWVGYAYEQYF.

The chain has TRBV6-5 and TRBJ2-3; D ambiguous. The germline V gene encodes CDR1 MNHEY and CDR2 SVGAGI. CDR3 length: 15 amino acids. V lost 2 bases and J lost 0, with 9 bases in between. CDR3 residues: CASSYGTTSTDTQYF. The CDR3 bases are TGTGCCAGCAGTTACGGCACAACTAGCACAGATACGCAGTATTTT.

The V and J genes are TRBV28 and TRBJ2-5; the D gene is possibly TRBD2 (7 bases). Trimming pared 3 bases from V and 0 bases from J, leaving 17 bases between. The CDR3 has 17 amino acids. Germline V gene sequence: CDR1 MDHEN, CDR2 SYDVKM. The CDR3 DNA reads as TGTGCCAGCAGTTTTGGGAGGGGGACTCTACACCAAGAGACCCAGTACTTC. This codes for CASSFGRGTLHQETQYF.

The genes are TRBV4-3 and TRBJ2-2; 8 bases line up with TRBD1. Losses at the gene ends were 4 bases for V and 6 bases for J; bases not matched to a gene: 10. The germline V gene has CDR1 LGHNA and CDR2 YSLEER. CDR3 length: 16 amino acids. The CDR3: CASSPPRTGLAGELFF. CDR3 DNA: TGCGCCAGCAGCCCCCCGAGGACAGGGTTGGCCGGGGAGCTGTTTTTT.